The present TCR beta chain was sequenced within a study of blood T cell repertoires in COVID-19. Turning to the study itself: COVID-19 samples from acute and convalescent phases originated in the United States, Italy and Spain. PBMCs, B-cell-depleted T cells, or T cells were the source of the cDNA or gDNA that made up the material.

The CDR3 is 14 amino acids. V lost 5 bases and J lost 7, with 17 bases in between. CDR1 and CDR2 (germline): LNHNV, YYDKDF (reference sequence). Per the authors' pipeline: Nucleated cell number was recorded as an estimate derived from reference gene primer amplification. Libraries were prepared by immunoSEQ multiplex PCR; TCRdb keeps only in-frame clonotypes and omits some of them. That table is the source of V, J and clone size, and D and trimming were worked out from the DNA. In the table there are about 140,000 clones, more than 80% of which are singletons. The TCR sequence derives from an elderly woman with acute or convalescent COVID-19. The chain carries TRBV15 and TRBJ2-5, with D perhaps TRBD1 (6 bases). The sequencing sample was made of peripheral blood. CDR3 protein: CATSRQTGRGTQYF. CDR3 in DNA: TGTGCCACCAGCCGACAGACAGGAAGGGGGACCCAGTACTTC.